The 15 T cell receptor beta chains listed next were all sequenced from one sample in a study of human T cells and chemical hapten exposure. In TCRdb, the RACE reads were re-called with MiXCR into one record per CDR3 protein. The data show more than 65,000 distinct CDR3 sequences, with 7.5% to 9.5% seen just once and around 1.5% held by the top ten. Time point specified: patch test 1, 2 weeks after DPC sensitization. Noted treatment: therapeutic diphenylcyclopropenone sensitization with weekly scalp DPC. The sample consisted of whole blood, taken in connection with sensitization to the hapten diphenylcyclopropenone (DPC). These receptors were obtained from a woman in her twenties or thirties with alopecia areata. Some clones in this sample may be carry-over from other donors' samples.

This clonotype was counted many times. The rearrangement links TRBV12-3 or TRBV12-4 to TRBJ1-1; possibly TRBD1 for D (5 bases). The V end was cut by 3 bases, the J end by 1 base, with 9 bases between. The CDR3 is 14 amino acids. This CDR3 is CASSLRTSNTEAFF. CDR3 nucleotides: TGTGCCAGCAGTTTGAGGACATCGAACACTGAAGCTTTCTTT.

This clonotype was counted only a few times. The chain links TRBV12-3 or TRBV12-4 to TRBJ1-5, with unresolved D. This CDR3 has 13 residues. Trimming shortened V by 7 bases and J by 0 bases, and 7 bases separated the two germline ends. CDR3 DNA sequence: TGTGCCAGCACGGGGAATAGCAATCAGCCCCAGCATTTT. Translating gives CASTGNSNQPQHF.

This chain uses TRBV20-1 with TRBJ1-2; D may be TRBD1 (5 bases). The CDR3 totals 15 residues. V dropped 6 bases and J dropped 4 bases, with 21 bases sitting between them. From germline, CDR1 is DFQATT and CDR2 SNEGSKA (reference sequence). For the CDR3, the DNA is TGCAGTGCCCCCCGGGGCCCGTACGGATCCTATGGCTACACCTTC. This codes for CSAPRGPYGSYGYTF.

The gene calls are TRBV11-2 and TRBJ2-1; 15 bases align to TRBD2. The CDR3 extends over 15 amino acids. V lost 4 bases and J lost 8; bases outside the gene matches: 3. In germline, CDR1 is SGHAT, CDR2 FQNNGV. This CDR3 reads CASSWTSGGAYEQFF. The CDR3 nucleotides read TGTGCCAGCAGCTGGACTAGCGGGGGGGCGTATGAGCAGTTCTTC.

CDR3 sequence reads: CAWTPGGLAGQYF. As DNA, the CDR3 is TGTGCCTGGACCCCAGGAGGGCTAGCGGGGCAGTACTTC. The chain carries TRBV30 and TRBJ2-7, with 8 bases identical to TRBD2. Germline V CDR1 and CDR2: GTSNPN, SVGIG (reference sequence). This CDR3 spans 13 amino acids. Trimming cost V 4 bases and J 9 bases; bases outside gene matches: 11.

The V and J genes are TRBV6-5 and TRBJ1-1, with 7 nucleotides matching TRBD1. The germline V gene has CDR1 MNHEY and CDR2 SVGAGI. J lost 0 bases, V lost 6 bases, and 13 bases had no gene match. The CDR3 is 17 amino acids. The CDR3 region is CASSRGQGGGMNTEAFF. CDR3 in DNA: TGTGCCAGCAGCCGCGGCCAGGGAGGGGGCATGAACACTGAAGCTTTCTTT.

This clonotype was found a few times. The gene calls are TRBV12-3 or TRBV12-4 and TRBJ2-2, with no clear D. This CDR3 contains 14 residues. V was pared by 5 bases and J by 5 bases, with 12 bases between. CDR3 sequence: CASSTRTRTGELFF. CDR3 nucleotides: TGTGCCAGCAGTACCCGGACCCGTACCGGGGAGCTGTTTTTT.

Concerning this clonotype: A much larger clone is a single base away; this may be a read error. J is TRBJ2-1 and V is TRBV14; 8 bases match TRBD1. The V gene's germline CDR1 is SGHDN and CDR2 FVKESK. The junction had 10 bases not matched to a gene; V was cut back by 4 bases and J by 2 bases. CDR3 size: 17 residues. The CDR3: CASSPLYGTGTYNEQFF. Written as DNA, the CDR3 is TGTGCCAGCAGCCCCTTGTACGGGACAGGTACCTACAATGAGCAGTTCTTC. Using reference TRBV14 and TRBJ2-1 for the parts outside the CDR3, the full variable domain is EAGVTQFPSHSVIEKGQTVTLRCDPISGHDNLYWYRRVMGKEIKFLLHFVKESKQDESGMPNNRFLAERTGGTYSTLKVQPAELEDSGVYFCASSPLYGTGTYNEQFFGPGTRLTVL.

This clonotype was counted at least ten times. The J gene is TRBJ2-3, the V gene TRBV28; the D gene is possibly TRBD1 (6 bases). V lost 8 bases and J lost 4, with 22 bases in between. CDR1 MDHEN and CDR2 SYDVKM come from the germline V gene. The CDR3 totals 16 residues. In DNA, the CDR3 is TGTGCCAGCGTATCTTTCCGCCTCAGGGGACCAGATACGCAGTATTTT. As protein: CASVSFRLRGPDTQYF.

This clonotype was seen only a few times. The chain is built from TRBV21-1 and TRBJ2-3; the table names TRBD2, a call not compared with the DNA. TRBV21-1 counts as a pseudogene. This CDR3 comprises 18 residues. CDR3 sequence: CASSKRARLAGDTDTQYF. In nucleotides, the CDR3 is TGTGCCAGCAGCAAAAGGGCACGGCTAGCGGGGGATACAGATACGCAGTATTTT.

This clonotype was picked up a small number of times. The rearrangement uses TRBV21-1 and TRBJ1-1; TRBD1 is the table's D call and was not checked against the DNA. TRBV21-1 represents a pseudogene. The CDR3 contains 17 residues. CDR3 DNA: TGTGCCAGCAGCAAAGAGACAGGGTCAGCGATTGCCGCTGAAGCTTTCTTT. Its protein is CASSKETGSAIAAEAFF.

This clonotype has at least ten counts. The chain carries TRBV6-5 and TRBJ2-7; no clear D gene. Germline V gene data show CDR1 as MNHEY and CDR2 as SVGAGI. Trimming pared 2 bases from V and 1 base from J, leaving 6 bases between. This CDR3 spans 13 amino acids. This CDR3 is CASSYRQSYEQYF. In nucleotides, the CDR3 is TGTGCCAGCAGTTACCGTCAGTCCTACGAGCAGTACTTC.

At least ten counts were recorded for this clonotype. V usage is TRBV28 and J usage is TRBJ1-4; TRBD1 matches at 7 bases. Germline V gene lookup returns CDR1 MDHEN and CDR2 SYDVKM. V shed 6 bases and J 3 bases; nucleotides not matched to a gene: 4. This CDR3 is built from 14 residues. The CDR3 nucleotides are TGTGCCAGCAGGGCCGGGACAGCTAATGAAAAACTGTTTTTT. This translates into CASRAGTANEKLFF.

This clonotype showed up many times. The chain combines TRBV7-9 with TRBJ1-1, with D perhaps TRBD1 (6 bases). CDR3 size: 14 residues. V was clipped by 2 bases and J by 1 base, with 8 bases between them. The germline V gene encodes CDR1 SEHNR and CDR2 FQNEAQ (reference sequence). Here the CDR3 DNA reads TGTGCCAGCAGCTTAATACAGGGGAACACTGAAGCTTTCTTT. Translated: CASSLIQGNTEAFF.

A word on this clonotype: One end of the junction fails to match germline, which may point to a read error. The chain links TRBV7-9 to TRBJ1-2, with D perhaps TRBD1 (6 bases). The CDR3 runs 13 residues. From germline, CDR1 is SEHNR and CDR2 FQNEAQ (reference sequence). CDR3 loop: CASSLIGGYSYTF. The CDR3 DNA sequence: TGTGCCAGCAGCTTAATTGGGGGCTATAGCTACACCTTC. Looking up the rest from reference TRBV7-9 and TRBJ1-2 gives the full variable domain: DTGVSQNPRHKITKRGQNVTFRCDPISEHNRLYWYRQTLGQGPEFLTYFQNEAQLEKSRLLSDRFSAERPKGSFSTLEIQRTEQGDSAMYLCASSLIGGYSYTFGSGTRLTVV.